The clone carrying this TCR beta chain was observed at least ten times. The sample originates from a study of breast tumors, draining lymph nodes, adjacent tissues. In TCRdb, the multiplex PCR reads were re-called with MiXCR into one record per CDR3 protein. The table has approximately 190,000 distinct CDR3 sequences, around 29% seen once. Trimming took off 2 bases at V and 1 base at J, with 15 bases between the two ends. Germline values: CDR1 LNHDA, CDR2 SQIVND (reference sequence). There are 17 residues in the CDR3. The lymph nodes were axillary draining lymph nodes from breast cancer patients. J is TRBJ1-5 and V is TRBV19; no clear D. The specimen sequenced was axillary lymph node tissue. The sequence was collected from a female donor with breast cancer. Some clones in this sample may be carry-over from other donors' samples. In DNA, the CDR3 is TGTGCCAGTAGTATATGGTCAGATTATACGAGCAATCAGCCCCAGCATTTT. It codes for CASSIWSDYTSNQPQHF.